This TCR beta chain was sequenced for a study of cytomegalovirus exposure and HLA in healthy donors. V shed 5 bases, J shed 2 bases, and the junction held 6 bases outside the gene matches. CDR1 is SEHNR and CDR2 is FQNEAQ in the germline V gene (reference sequence). CDR3 size: 16 residues. The assay was immunoSEQ multiplex PCR, and TCRdb's table has in-frame clones only and misses some. The sample consists of approximately 260,000 clones, approximately 84% of them appearing once. The sample taken for sequencing was PBMCs. The chain employs TRBV7-9 and TRBJ2-2; TRBD1 agrees at 9 bases. The source of this sequence is a woman in her twenties or thirties in good health and CMV-seropositive. The CDR3 is CASSGQGRLNTGELFF. The CDR3 DNA reads TGTGCCAGCAGCGGACAGGGGAGGCTAAACACCGGGGAGCTGTTTTTT.